The 26 T cell receptor beta chains in this list originate from one sample, sequenced in a study of T cell repertoires and HLA-DP antigens. No cognate antigen is known for these TCRs. Generated by immunoSEQ multiplex PCR, the TCRdb table keeps only in-frame clones and is missing some. The table lists over 100,000 clones, over 90% of them singletons. The sample taken for sequencing was CD4+ T cells from PBMCs. These TCRs come from a young woman in good health and CMV-seronegative.

This chain uses TRBV28 with TRBJ2-1; a weak D match, TRBD1 (6 bases). This CDR3 has 17 amino acids. CDR1 is MDHEN, CDR2 SYDVKM, per germline. V shed 5 bases and J shed 0 bases, with 17 bases lying between them. This CDR3 reads CASSTTGLTGSYNEQFF. In DNA, the CDR3 is TGTGCCAGCAGTACCACAGGGCTTACGGGCTCCTACAATGAGCAGTTCTTC. Filled out from reference TRBV28 and TRBJ2-1, the complete variable domain reads DVKVTQSSRYLVKRTGEKVFLECVQDMDHENMFWYRQDPGLGLRLIYFSYDVKMKEKGDIPEGYSVSREKKERFSLILESASTNQTSMYLCASSTTGLTGSYNEQFFGPGTRLTVL.

The chain carries TRBV15 and TRBJ1-4; perhaps TRBD1 as D (5 bases). In germline, CDR1 is LNHNV, CDR2 YYDKDF (reference sequence). This CDR3 contains 14 residues. Deletions cut 1 base from V and 7 bases from J, with 10 bases between. The DNA of the CDR3 is TGTGCCACCAGCAGAGCGGGGGGGACTGAAAAACTGTTTTTT. Residues: CATSRAGGTEKLFF. The complete variable domain, with remaining parts taken from reference TRBV15 and TRBJ1-4, reads DAMVIQNPRYQVTQFGKPVTLSCSQTLNHNVMYWYQQKSSQAPKLLFHYYDKDFNNEADTPDNFQSRRPNTSFCFLDIRSPGLGDTAMYLCATSRAGGTEKLFFGSGTQLSVL.

The chain has TRBV28 and TRBJ2-7; D uncertain. V lost 7 bases to trimming and J lost 2 bases, with 12 bases between them. The CDR3 has 13 residues. Germline-derived CDR1 and CDR2 are MDHEN and SYDVKM. CDR3 protein: CASTTWRPYEQYV. DNA of the CDR3: TGTGCCAGCACCACGTGGAGACCCTACGAGCAGTACGTC.

This chain connects TRBV5-1 to TRBJ1-1, with a weak D call TRBD1 (6 bases). This CDR3 is 15 amino acids long. Germline V lookup: CDR1 SGHRS, CDR2 YFSETQ. Trimming removed 4 bases from V and 1 base from J, with 14 bases in between. Here the CDR3 DNA reads TGCGCCAGCAGCCCGGTGGGGGGCGGGAACACTGAAGCTTTCTTT. Protein: CASSPVGGGNTEAFF. The entire variable domain, with the rest obtained from reference TRBV5-1 and TRBJ1-1, is as follows: KAGVTQTPRYLIKTRGQQVTLSCSPISGHRSVSWYQQTPGQGLQFLFEYFSETQRNKGNFPGRFSGRQFSNSRSEMNVSTLELGDSALYLCASSPVGGGNTEAFFGQGTRLTVV.

The chain has TRBV29-1 and TRBJ2-7; D is unresolved. V lost 5 bases and J lost 4, with 6 bases in between. The CDR3 covers 10 residues. Germline V gene lookup returns CDR1 SQVTM and CDR2 ANQGSEA. The CDR3 loop reads CSVITYEQYV. The CDR3, as DNA: TGCAGCGTTATCACATACGAGCAGTACGTC.

This sequence joins TRBV2 and TRBJ2-7, with 14 positions matching TRBD2. Germline V gene lookup returns CDR1 SNHLY and CDR2 FYNNEI. The CDR3 sequence is 15 residues long. J lost 6 bases, V lost 3 bases, and 4 bases had no gene match. The CDR3 here is CASSEGLAGVREQYF. CDR3 sequence (DNA): TGTGCCAGCAGTGAGGGACTAGCGGGAGTACGCGAGCAGTACTTC.

The rearrangement links TRBV18 to TRBJ2-3; 7 bases map to TRBD1. Germline trimming cut 2 bases from V and 3 bases from J; bases unmatched to any gene: 5. CDR3 size: 15 residues. Germline CDR1 reads KGHSH; CDR2 reads LQKENI. The CDR3 DNA reads TGTGCCAGCTCACCAGTCGGGACAGAGACAGATACGCAGTATTTT. It encodes CASSPVGTETDTQYF.

The genes are TRBV12-5 and TRBJ2-6, with D uncertain. Trimming cost V 10 bases and J 1 base, with 11 bases left between them. CDR1 and CDR2 (germline): LGHNT, FRNRAP. This CDR3 region has 14 residues. This CDR3 reads CATGVISGANVLTF. DNA for the CDR3: TGTGCTACCGGAGTGATATCTGGGGCCAACGTCCTGACTTTC.

The chain has TRBV11-2 and TRBJ2-2; D possibly matches TRBD1 or TRBD2 (5 bases each). Trimming took 3 bases from V and 0 from J, leaving 8 bases between them. Germline CDR1 and CDR2: SGHAT and FQNNGV. CDR3 length: 15 residues. CDR3 DNA sequence: TGTGCCAGCAGCTTCCGGGACGCGAACACCGGGGAGCTGTTTTTT. It translates to CASSFRDANTGELFF.

This chain connects TRBV4-1 to TRBJ2-5; D ambiguous. CDR1 and CDR2 from the germline V gene are MGHRA and YSYEKL. This CDR3 is 13 amino acids long. V lost 5 bases, J lost 5 bases, and 12 bases lay in between. As DNA, the CDR3 is TGCGCCAGCAGCACCCTGTTGTGGGAGACCCAGTACTTC. Translation gives CASSTLLWETQYF.

This CDR3 reads CASSPGTGSYEQYV. The CDR3 coding sequence is TGTGCCAGCAGCCCCGGGACAGGTTCCTACGAGCAGTACGTC. The chain links TRBV28 to TRBJ2-7; 8 bases fit TRBD1. After removal of 6 bases from V and 1 base from J, the junction contained 5 bases not matched to a gene. The germline V gene encodes CDR1 MDHEN and CDR2 SYDVKM. The CDR3 covers 14 residues.

The J gene is TRBJ2-3, the V gene TRBV14; 9 bases fit TRBD2. Germline V CDR1 and CDR2: SGHDN, FVKESK. The CDR3 covers 14 residues. With 4 bases clipped from V and 6 bases from J, the junction kept 5 bases outside the gene matches. The CDR3: CASSLAGAGDTQYF. The CDR3 DNA reads as TGTGCCAGCAGCCTAGCGGGAGCCGGGGATACGCAGTATTTT. The full variable domain, its missing parts supplied by reference TRBV14 and TRBJ2-3, is EAGVTQFPSHSVIEKGQTVTLRCDPISGHDNLYWYRRVMGKEIKFLLHFVKESKQDESGMPNNRFLAERTGGTYSTLKVQPAELEDSGVYFCASSLAGAGDTQYFGPGTRLTVL.

CDR3 protein: CASSIEGGVADTQYF. The CDR3 DNA reads as TGTGCCAGTAGTATAGAAGGGGGCGTGGCAGATACGCAGTATTTT. The rearrangement uses TRBV19 and TRBJ2-3; 7 nucleotides match TRBD1. Germline-derived CDR1 and CDR2 are LNHDA and SQIVND (reference sequence). The ends lost 0 bases at V and 4 bases at J; junction bases unmatched: 4. The CDR3 is made up of 15 amino acids.

This sequence joins TRBV7-9 and TRBJ2-5; D is possibly TRBD1 (6 bases). The CDR3 has 14 residues. Germline V gene sequence: CDR1 SEHNR, CDR2 FQNEAQ (reference sequence). The V gene lost 0 bases and the J gene lost 2 bases, with 7 bases spanning the gap. The CDR3 DNA reads TGTGCCAGCAGCTTAGCCGGGACACAAGAGACCCAGTACTTC. Protein: CASSLAGTQETQYF. Looking up the rest from reference TRBV7-9 and TRBJ2-5 gives the full variable domain: DTGVSQNPRHKITKRGQNVTFRCDPISEHNRLYWYRQTLGQGPEFLTYFQNEAQLEKSRLLSDRFSAERPKGSFSTLEIQRTEQGDSAMYLCASSLAGTQETQYFGPGTRLLVL.

The chain joins TRBV5-8 to TRBJ1-6; a weak D match, TRBD1 (5 bases). The CDR3 covers 19 residues. Germline CDR1 and CDR2: SGHTS and YDEGEE. Trimming took 0 bases from V and 0 from J, leaving 16 bases between them. As DNA, the CDR3 is TGTGCCAGCAGCTTGGCCCGACAGCTTAAGAGCTCCTATAATTCACCCCTCCACTTT. This gives the protein CASSLARQLKSSYNSPLHF.

V usage is TRBV7-9 and J usage is TRBJ2-1, with 9 bases matching TRBD2. The CDR3 is 14 amino acids. Germline trimming cut 5 bases from V and 9 bases from J; bases unmatched to any gene: 8. CDR1 and CDR2 from the germline V gene are SEHNR and FQNEAQ (reference sequence). CDR3: CASSISGSGSEQFF. The CDR3 region has the DNA TGTGCCAGCAGCATTAGCGGGAGTGGGTCTGAGCAGTTCTTC. Combining the CDR3 with reference TRBV7-9 and TRBJ2-1 gives the whole variable domain DTGVSQNPRHKITKRGQNVTFRCDPISEHNRLYWYRQTLGQGPEFLTYFQNEAQLEKSRLLSDRFSAERPKGSFSTLEIQRTEQGDSAMYLCASSISGSGSEQFFGPGTRLTVL.

This chain links TRBV5-4 with TRBJ2-7, with 7 bases matching TRBD1. Germline CDR1 and CDR2: SGHNT and YYREEE (reference sequence). The CDR3 extends over 13 amino acids. The ends lost 4 bases at V and 3 bases at J; junction bases unmatched: 4. Here the CDR3 reads CASSVGQFYEQYF. CDR3 DNA: TGTGCCAGCAGCGTGGGACAGTTCTACGAGCAGTACTTC.

The chain recombines TRBV6-5 with TRBJ1-5; no firm D call. V dropped 6 bases and J dropped 0 bases, with 3 bases sitting between them. CDR3 length equals 12 residues. Per the germline V gene, CDR1 is MNHEY and CDR2 is SVGAGI. The CDR3 sequence is CASRDSNQPQHF. In nucleotides, the CDR3 is TGTGCCAGCAGGGATAGCAATCAGCCCCAGCATTTT.

J is TRBJ1-2 and V is TRBV20-1; the match to TRBD1 covers 7 bases. This CDR3 has 11 residues. Germline loops: CDR1 DFQATT, CDR2 SNEGSKA (reference sequence). V lost 6 bases, J lost 4 bases, and 2 bases stayed unmatched. For the CDR3, the DNA is TGCAGTGCGACAGGGACCTATGGCTACACCTTC. Translating gives CSATGTYGYTF.

The chain has TRBV4-1 and TRBJ2-7; 8 nucleotides agree with TRBD2. This CDR3 spans 17 amino acids. Germline values: CDR1 MGHRA, CDR2 YSYEKL. The J segment lost 0 bases and the V segment lost 0 bases, leaving 7 bases of the junction unmatched. Here the CDR3 reads CASSQEKREPNSYEQYF. The CDR3 nucleotides are TGCGCCAGCAGCCAAGAGAAGCGGGAGCCCAACTCCTACGAGCAGTACTTC.

This clone was picked up one time. The rearrangement uses TRBV7-2 and TRBJ1-2; 7 bases are shared with TRBD1. Looked up from germline, CDR1 is SGHTA and CDR2 is FQGNSA. Trimming removed 1 base from V and 5 bases from J; junction bases left unmatched: 13. CDR3 length: 17 amino acids. The CDR3 nucleotides read TGTGCCAGCAGCTTAGATACCAGTTCCGGACAGGTATATGGCTACACCTTC. Translating it yields CASSLDTSSGQVYGYTF.

The chain joins TRBV5-1 to TRBJ2-3; D remains unclear. V was cut by 3 bases and J by 0 bases, with 8 bases left in between. Germline-derived CDR1 and CDR2 are SGHRS and YFSETQ. CDR3 size: 14 residues. CDR3 region: CASSSRSSTDTQYF. CDR3 nucleotides: TGCGCCAGCAGCTCGAGATCTAGCACAGATACGCAGTATTTT.

The genes are TRBV27 and TRBJ2-2; a possible D gene is TRBD2 (6 bases). The CDR3 spans 15 residues. CDR1 is MNHEY and CDR2 is SMNVEV in the germline V gene (reference sequence). With 3 bases removed from V and 0 bases from J, the gap between germline ends came to 8 bases. The CDR3 loop is CASSFGGTNTGELFF. CDR3 DNA: TGTGCCAGCAGTTTCGGGGGAACGAACACCGGGGAGCTGTTTTTT.

J is TRBJ1-1 and V is TRBV10-3, with D unclear. From germline, CDR1 is ENHRY and CDR2 SYGVKD. The ends were cut back, 3 bases at V and 1 base at J, with 12 bases in the middle. The CDR3 length is 15 residues. As DNA, the CDR3 is TGTGCCATCAGTGAAGGTATGAGGTCGAACACTGAAGCTTTCTTT. Translating gives CAISEGMRSNTEAFF.

The chain recombines TRBV11-1 with TRBJ2-7, with a weak D call TRBD2 (7 bases). Germline lookup yields CDR1 SGHAT and CDR2 FQDESV (reference sequence). The CDR3 spans 16 residues. Trimming stripped 1 base from V and 3 bases from J, with 16 bases between. CDR3 sequence reads: CASSLDRGASGYEQYF. CDR3 coding DNA: TGTGCCAGCAGCTTAGACCGGGGGGCTAGCGGCTACGAGCAGTACTTC.

This rearrangement joins TRBV6-1 to TRBJ2-6; 7 positions agree with TRBD2. Germline CDR1 and CDR2: MNHNS and SASEGT. CDR3 length: 15 residues. V trimming: 8 bases; J trimming: 2 bases; junction bases outside the gene matches: 6. The CDR3 DNA reads TGTGCCAGCGGGGGAGGGGATGCTGGGGCCAACGTCCTGACTTTC. Protein product: CASGGGDAGANVLTF.